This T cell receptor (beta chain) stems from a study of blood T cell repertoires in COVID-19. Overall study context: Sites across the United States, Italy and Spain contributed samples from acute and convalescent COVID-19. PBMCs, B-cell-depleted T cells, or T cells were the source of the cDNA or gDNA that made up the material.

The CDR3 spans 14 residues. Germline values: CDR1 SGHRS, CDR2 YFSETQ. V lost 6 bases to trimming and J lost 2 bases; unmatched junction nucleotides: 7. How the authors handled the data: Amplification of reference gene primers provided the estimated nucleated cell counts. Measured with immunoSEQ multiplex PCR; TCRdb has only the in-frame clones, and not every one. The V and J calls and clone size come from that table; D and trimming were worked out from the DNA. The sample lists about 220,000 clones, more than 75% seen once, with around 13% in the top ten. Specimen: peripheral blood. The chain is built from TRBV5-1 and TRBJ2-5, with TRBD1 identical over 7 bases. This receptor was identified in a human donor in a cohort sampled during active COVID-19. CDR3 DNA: TGCGCCAGCAAAAAACAGGGGTTTCAAGAGACCCAGTACTTC. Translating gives CASKKQGFQETQYF. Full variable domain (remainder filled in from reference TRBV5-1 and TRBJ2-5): KAGVTQTPRYLIKTRGQQVTLSCSPISGHRSVSWYQQTPGQGLQFLFEYFSETQRNKGNFPGRFSGRQFSNSRSEMNVSTLELGDSALYLCASKKQGFQETQYFGPGTRLLVL.